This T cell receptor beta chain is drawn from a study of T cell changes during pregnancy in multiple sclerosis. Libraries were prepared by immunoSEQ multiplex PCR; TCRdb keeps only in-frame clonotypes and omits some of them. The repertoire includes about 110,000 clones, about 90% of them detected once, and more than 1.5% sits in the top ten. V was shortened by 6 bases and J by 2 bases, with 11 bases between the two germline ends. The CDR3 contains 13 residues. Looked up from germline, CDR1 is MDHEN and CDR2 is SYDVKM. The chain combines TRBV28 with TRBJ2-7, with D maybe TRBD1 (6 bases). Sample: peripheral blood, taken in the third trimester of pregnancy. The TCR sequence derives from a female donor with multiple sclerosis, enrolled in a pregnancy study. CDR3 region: CASSRDNPYEQYF. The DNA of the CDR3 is TGTGCCAGCAGCCGGGACAATCCCTACGAGCAGTACTTC.